The clone carrying this T cell receptor beta chain showed up just a few times. These data are taken from a study of T cell repertoires in ileal Crohn's disease. Some clones are missing from TCRdb's copy, which holds only in-frame ones; the method was immunoSEQ multiplex PCR. The repertoire holds roughly 15,000 clones, with 80% to 90% as singletons. The CDR3 has 16 amino acids. Germline-derived CDR1 and CDR2 are MDHEN and SYDVKM. Germline trimming cut 2 bases from V and 5 bases from J; bases unmatched to any gene: 10. This TCR came from an adult with Crohn's disease. The sample consisted of ileal tissue. The V gene is TRBV28, the J gene TRBJ2-3; 7 bases are shared with TRBD1. Here the CDR3 reads CASSLGLTGVKDTQYF. CDR3 bases: TGTGCCAGCAGTTTAGGCCTTACAGGGGTGAAAGATACGCAGTATTTT. Complete variable domain (other parts from reference TRBV28 and TRBJ2-3): DVKVTQSSRYLVKRTGEKVFLECVQDMDHENMFWYRQDPGLGLRLIYFSYDVKMKEKGDIPEGYSVSREKKERFSLILESASTNQTSMYLCASSLGLTGVKDTQYFGPGTRLTVL.